Each of the 14 T cell receptor beta chains below was sequenced from the same sample in a study of blood T cell repertoires in COVID-19. Some clones are missing from TCRdb's copy, which holds only in-frame ones; the method was immunoSEQ multiplex PCR. The data show some 45,000 clones, 86% seen once. The sequencing sample was made of peripheral blood. These receptors all come from an older man with acute or convalescent COVID-19.

The CDR3 loop reads CASSPTLYYEQYF. CDR3 nucleotides: TGTGCCAGCTCCCCGACTCTCTACTACGAGCAGTACTTC. The chain has TRBV18 and TRBJ2-7, with D unresolved. Deletions cut 6 bases from V and 3 bases from J, with 12 bases between. The CDR3 is 13 amino acids. The germline V gene has CDR1 KGHSH and CDR2 LQKENI.

This rearrangement joins TRBV28 to TRBJ2-5; perhaps TRBD2 as D (5 bases). CDR1 is MDHEN, CDR2 SYDVKM, per germline. Trimming took off 2 bases at V and 5 bases at J, with 12 bases between the two ends. The CDR3 consists of 14 residues. CDR3 in amino acids: CASSLGERRETQYF. The CDR3 nucleotides are TGTGCCAGCAGTTTAGGCGAGAGGAGGGAGACCCAGTACTTC.

The CDR3 DNA sequence: TGTGCCAGCTCACCCCTGCCCGGAACACGGGGAAGCTCTGGAAACACCATATATTTT. Amino acid sequence: CASSPLPGTRGSSGNTIYF. V gene TRBV18 combines with J gene TRBJ1-3; D gene ambiguous. Trimming stripped 3 bases from V and 0 bases from J, with 21 bases between. The CDR3 is 19 residues long. Per germline, CDR1 KGHSH and CDR2 LQKENI. Full variable domain (missing parts from reference TRBV18 and TRBJ1-3): NAGVMQNPRHLVRRRGQEARLRCSPMKGHSHVYWYRQLPEEGLKFMVYLQKENIIDESGMPKERFSAEFPKEGPSILRIQQVVRGDSAAYFCASSPLPGTRGSSGNTIYFGEGSWLTVV.

The rearrangement uses TRBV3-1 (or the pseudogene TRBV3-2) and TRBJ2-5, with TRBD1 identical over 9 bases. The ends lost 4 bases at V and 5 bases at J; junction bases unmatched: 5. CDR3 length: 14 residues. Germline lookup yields CDR1 LGHDT and CDR2 YNNKEL (reference sequence). Here the CDR3 DNA reads TGTGCCAGCAGCCGAGGACAGGGGTTTGAGACCCAGTACTTC. Its protein is CASSRGQGFETQYF.

CDR3: CASSLGRDTEAFF. The CDR3 region has the DNA TGTGCCAGCAGCCTCGGGAGGGACACTGAAGCTTTCTTT. The chain has TRBV14 and TRBJ1-1; D ambiguous. Trimming took 4 bases from V and 3 from J, leaving 9 bases between them. From germline, CDR1 is SGHDN and CDR2 FVKESK. The CDR3 covers 13 residues.

The V gene is TRBV21-1, the J gene TRBJ2-7; the DNA was not used to check the table's D call, TRBD2. TRBV21-1 is listed as a pseudogene. The CDR3 length is 14 residues. The CDR3 is CASIPSGVSYEQYF. CDR3 bases: TGTGCCAGCATCCCTAGCGGGGTCTCCTACGAGCAGTACTTC.

There are a few counts of this clone. This chain joins TRBV28 and TRBJ1-1; D ambiguous. Trimming removed 6 bases at V and 1 base at J, with 18 bases between. Germline CDR1 is MDHEN and CDR2 is SYDVKM. This CDR3 comprises 16 residues. CDR3 sequence: CASSRLWSRRNTEAFF. As DNA, the CDR3 is TGTGCCAGCAGCCGCCTCTGGAGCCGAAGGAACACTGAAGCTTTCTTT.

The chain uses TRBV19 and TRBJ2-1, with a tentative D call TRBD2 (5 bases). CDR1 is LNHDA and CDR2 is SQIVND in the germline V gene (reference sequence). V lost 2 bases to trimming and J lost 9 bases, with 8 bases between them. The CDR3 contains 12 residues. This CDR3 is CASSIQSGEQFF. CDR3 bases: TGTGCCAGTAGTATACAGAGCGGTGAGCAGTTCTTC. Full variable domain (remainder filled in from reference TRBV19 and TRBJ2-1): DGGITQSPKYLFRKEGQNVTLSCEQNLNHDAMYWYRQDPGQGLRLIYYSQIVNDFQKGDIAEGYSVSREKKESFPLTVTSAQKNPTAFYLCASSIQSGEQFFGPGTRLTVL.

The rearrangement links TRBV5-5 to TRBJ1-2, with a tentative D call TRBD1 (5 bases). The CDR3 runs 13 residues. V was pared by 0 bases and J by 6 bases, with 9 bases between. From germline, CDR1 is SGHKS and CDR2 YYEKEE (reference sequence). CDR3 nucleotide sequence: TGTGCCAGCAGCTTGGCAGAAGGGGATGGCTACACCTTC. Amino acid sequence: CASSLAEGDGYTF.

V gene TRBV9 combines with J gene TRBJ2-7, with D maybe TRBD2 (5 bases). This CDR3 spans 15 amino acids. V was clipped by 6 bases and J by 6 bases, with 22 bases between them. Per germline, CDR1 SGDLS and CDR2 YYNGEE. The CDR3 here is CASIRARHIEGEQYF. In DNA, the CDR3 is TGTGCCAGCATTAGAGCCAGGCATATAGAGGGCGAGCAGTACTTC.

The chain employs TRBV5-1 and TRBJ2-3; D might be TRBD2 (5 bases). The CDR3 runs to 17 residues. Trimming pared 4 bases from V and 5 bases from J, leaving 23 bases between. Germline V CDR1 and CDR2: SGHRS, YFSETQ. The DNA of the CDR3 is TGCGCCAGCAGCCGAGGGCCCGGGCCCTCCAAGGAAGATACGCAGTATTTT. This gives the protein CASSRGPGPSKEDTQYF.

The rearrangement joins TRBV12-5 to TRBJ2-1; D not certain. The V gene lost 2 bases and the J gene lost 7 bases, with 9 bases spanning the gap. This CDR3 has 13 amino acids. Germline CDR1 is LGHNT and CDR2 is FRNRAP. CDR3 protein: CASGLFEVNEQFF. CDR3 DNA sequence: TGTGCTAGTGGTTTGTTTGAGGTGAATGAGCAGTTCTTC.

This chain joins TRBV28 and TRBJ2-7; tentative D call: TRBD1 (6 bases). CDR3 size: 13 residues. V was trimmed by 1 base and J by 6 bases, leaving 10 bases between them. Germline V gene sequence: CDR1 MDHEN, CDR2 SYDVKM. As DNA, the CDR3 is TGTGCCAGCAGTTTATCTGGGGGCTCCGAGCAGTACTTC. Translated: CASSLSGGSEQYF.

This clone has more than one count but fewer than ten. This chain joins TRBV5-4 and TRBJ1-4; a weak D match, TRBD1 (5 bases). The CDR3 spans 16 residues. V shed 2 bases and J shed 5 bases, with 16 bases lying between them. Germline V gene data show CDR1 as SGHNT and CDR2 as YYREEE (reference sequence). The CDR3 bases are TGTGCCAGCAGCTTCTCAAGGGGTCTGGAAAATGAAAAACTGTTTTTT. It is translated as CASSFSRGLENEKLFF.